The clone carrying this T cell receptor beta chain was seen more than once but under ten times. Its antigen is currently unknown. Trimming removed 8 bases from V and 3 bases from J, with 13 bases in between. CDR1 is SEHNR and CDR2 is FQNEAQ in the germline V gene (reference sequence). The CDR3 sequence is 14 residues long. Via MiXCR, TCRdb re-called the reads, giving one row per CDR3 protein. The sample contains under 350,000 distinct CDR3 sequences, roughly 21% of which appear only once. This entry comes from a study of T cell repertoires in cytomegalovirus infection. Overall study context: Well-studied HLA-B-restricted CMV epitopes were used in the study alongside recently identified HLA-C-restricted ones. Based on public TCR beta signatures, there were indications of CMV infection and of a matching HLA type. Study conclusions and caveats: Carriage of CMV together with the relevant HLA was identifiable through cumulative public TCR beta family frequency.

The sequencing used cultured PBMCs, collected from culture after CMV antigen stimulation. The TCR originated in a human donor in good health (CMV status not recorded). Some clones in this sample may be carry-over from other donors' samples. The chain combines TRBV7-9 with TRBJ2-2; D perhaps matches TRBD1 (6 bases). The CDR3 DNA follows: TGTGCCAGCCTCTCCCAGGGGTACACCGGGGAGCTGTTTTTT. This encodes CASLSQGYTGELFF.